This T cell receptor (beta chain) derives from a study of T cells after yellow fever vaccination (dated by TCRdb to the late 2010s). In the study overall: The SMART-Seq v4 Ultra Low Input RNA kit was used to prepare libraries from fractions with low cell numbers. To track T-cell clones before and after primary and booster YFV17D yellow fever vaccination, bulk TCR alpha and beta repertoires were sequenced longitudinally. Two healthy male donors, one aged 18 to 30 and one aged 30 to 40 years, made up the cohort. Bulk PBMC replicates and cell subsets were isolated from blood drawn at multiple timepoints before and after both primary and secondary immunization.

Broad study findings and their caveats: Because only two donors were included in the study, the extent to which the findings can be generalized is limited. Most clones expanded after primary vaccination were re-detected after the booster (about 95% of CD4 and 88% of CD8), suggesting broad memory maintenance. Computational filtering was needed because FACS-sorted repertoires could contain abundant contaminating clonotypes from the bulk population. A small share of clonotypes was detected in both CD4 and CD8 compartments, with the overlap likely arising from convergent recombination. Compared with the primary T-cell response, the secondary T-cell response was faster but weaker, reaching its peak on day 5 rather than on day 15.

Sequenced on an Illumina NovaSeq 6000. TCR cDNA was synthesized by 5'RACE template switching, which introduced a universal primer site and unique molecular identifiers. Priming of cDNA synthesis was performed from both the TCR alpha and TCR beta constant segments. Library amplification involved two PCR steps, and the second step added sample barcodes and sequencing adapters. Sequencing of libraries was performed on Illumina HiSeq 2500 (2x100 bp) or NovaSeq (2x150 bp). The authors processed their data as follows. Demultiplexing of reads and collapsing into UMI consensus sequences were performed with MIGEC, and V(D)J alignment was carried out with MiXCR. Vaccine-responding clonotypes were identified with edgeR using replicate PBMC samples, with FDR below 0.01 and a log2 fold change above 5 up to day 15 being required. CD4 or CD8 identity was assigned to each bulk clonotype according to whether the clonotype was present at higher abundance in the sequenced CD4 repertoire or the sequenced CD8 repertoire. TCRdb redid the processing of the public reads, applying fastp at Q25 and MiXCR, and retained in-frame beta chains. One record per CDR3 amino acid sequence lists the most common genes and DNA. TCRdb's processing, not the authors' own work, is the source of the V and J calls. This sample lists 130,000 or so distinct CDR3 sequences; roughly 15% were detected once. The biggest ten clones account for 35% to 45% of the sample.

CDR1 KGHDR and CDR2 SFDVKD were looked up in the germline V gene. The junction carries 13 bases between V and J, which are trimmed by 0 bases and 0 bases respectively. The CDR3 covers 18 residues, taking in both the cysteine and the phenylalanine. Only the CDR3 DNA is retained, 54 bases long and in frame from the first base. The treatment or condition label of this sample denotes: live attenuated yellow fever vaccine strain. PBMCs were isolated from peripheral blood using a standard Ficoll-Paque protocol. Dynabeads CD4 and CD8 positive selection kits were used to isolate the CD4 and CD8 T-cell fractions. TriZol was used to extract RNA from bulk PBMCs, from CD4 and CD8 fractions, and from dextramer-positive and dextramer-negative fractions. Notes on this clonotype: Its antigen remains unidentified. Nothing much larger sits one base from this clone, and base qualities are not available.

This sequence was found in a man younger than 35 who received the YFV17D yellow fever vaccine. This chain joins TRBV24-1 to TRBJ2-2, with the D gene tentatively TRBD1 or TRBD2, based on 7 matching bases in each. Source: CD8+ T cells sorted from PBMCs, taken 5 days after the yellow fever booster vaccination. This receptor has the CDR3 CATSDLRRGGPNTGELFF. The nucleotides read TGTGCCACCAGTGATTTGCGCAGGGGGGGCCCGAACACCGGGGAGCTGTTTTTT.